These 15 T cell receptor beta chains were all obtained from the same sample, sequenced in a study of T cell responses to AZD1222 COVID-19 vaccine. Libraries were prepared by immunoSEQ multiplex PCR; TCRdb keeps only in-frame clonotypes and omits some of them. This sample has approximately 110,000 clones, with roughly nine tenths found just once. The starting material was peripheral blood, obtained on day 0 of AZD1222 vaccination. All receptors come from an adult in good health.

This rearrangement joins TRBV11-2 to TRBJ2-3; the D gene is possibly TRBD2 (5 bases). The CDR3 covers 14 residues. Trimming took 1 base from V and 1 from J, leaving 6 bases between them. Germline-derived CDR1 and CDR2 are SGHAT and FQNNGV. CDR3 protein: CASSLVGGTDTQYF. Written as DNA, the CDR3 is TGTGCCAGCAGCTTAGTCGGGGGCACAGATACGCAGTATTTT. The full variable domain, rest sourced from reference TRBV11-2 and TRBJ2-3, is EAGVAQSPRYKIIEKRQSVAFWCNPISGHATLYWYQQILGQGPKLLIQFQNNGVVDDSQLPKDRFSAERLKGVDSTLKIQPAKLEDSAVYLCASSLVGGTDTQYFGPGTRLTVL.

The chain couples TRBV28 to TRBJ1-5; 10 bases align to TRBD1. Germline CDR1 MDHEN, CDR2 SYDVKM. The V and J ends lost 6 bases and 4 bases, in that order; junction bases with no gene match: 18. This CDR3 region has 19 residues. CDR3 nucleotides: TGTGCCAGCAGGGATGCAGGGACAGGGGCGGGGAAGACAAATCAGCCCCAGCATTTT. Its translation is CASRDAGTGAGKTNQPQHF.

The chain uses TRBV19 and TRBJ2-1; possible D gene TRBD2, 6 bases. V gave up 5 bases and J gave up 0 bases, with 8 bases separating them. This CDR3 is built from 14 residues. Germline CDR1 and CDR2: LNHDA and SQIVND (reference sequence). CDR3 residues: CASSRGSSYNEQFF. In DNA form, the CDR3 reads TGTGCCAGTAGTCGGGGGAGCTCCTACAATGAGCAGTTCTTC.

Written as DNA, the CDR3 is TGTGCCAGCAGCTTCAGGGGTTTAGAGACCCAGTACTTC. This translates into CASSFRGLETQYF. The gene calls are TRBV11-2 and TRBJ2-5, with D possibly being TRBD1 (6 bases). CDR3 length: 13 residues. V shed 3 bases and J shed 4 bases, with 9 bases lying between them. In germline, CDR1 is SGHAT, CDR2 FQNNGV.

The chain recombines TRBV6-5 with TRBJ2-5; D unclear. The length of the CDR3 is 13 residues. Germline V CDR1 and CDR2: MNHEY, SVGAGI. The V end lost 6 bases, the J end lost 2 bases, and 10 bases lay between the germline ends. Here the CDR3 DNA reads TGTGCCAGCAGCTCCGACGGGCAAGAGACCCAGTACTTC. Translation gives CASSSDGQETQYF.

The V call is TRBV12-3 or TRBV12-4, the J call TRBJ1-2, with 7 bases fitting TRBD1. The CDR3 runs to 12 residues. V trimming: 7 bases; J trimming: 8 bases; junction bases outside the gene matches: 7. CDR3 sequence reads: CASTFDRDGYTF. CDR3 DNA: TGTGCCAGCACCTTTGACAGGGACGGCTACACCTTC.

The genes are TRBV18 and TRBJ1-5; D call uncertain. The V gene's germline CDR1 is KGHSH and CDR2 LQKENI. The CDR3 covers 15 residues. Deletions cut 0 bases from V and 0 bases from J, with 6 bases between. CDR3 nucleotide sequence: TGTGCCAGCTCACCACCAGGTTCTAGCAATCAGCCCCAGCATTTT. Translated, it gives CASSPPGSSNQPQHF.

The rearrangement uses TRBV6-2 or TRBV6-3 and TRBJ1-2, with D unclear. The germline V and J ends were trimmed by 4 bases and 0 bases, with 12 bases remaining between them. This CDR3 region has 15 residues. Germline-derived CDR1 and CDR2 are MNHEY and SVGEGT. CDR3 sequence (DNA): TGTGCCAGCAGTTCCGACACGAAAGCTAACTATGGCTACACCTTC. Its protein product is CASSSDTKANYGYTF.

As DNA, the CDR3 is TGTGCCACCAGCACTCGTGCTAGCGGGAGTAGGGGGAATGAGCAGTTCTTC. It is translated as CATSTRASGSRGNEQFF. The V gene is TRBV15, the J gene TRBJ2-1; 10 bases fit TRBD2. The V gene's germline CDR1 is LNHNV and CDR2 YYDKDF (reference sequence). Trimming cost V 4 bases and J 7 bases; bases outside gene matches: 13. The CDR3 loop spans 17 amino acids.

The chain combines TRBV2 with TRBJ1-2, with 7 positions matching TRBD1. The CDR3 has 17 residues. Losses at the gene ends were 1 base for V and 2 bases for J; bases not matched to a gene: 10. Germline assignment: CDR1 SNHLY and CDR2 FYNNEI. Here the CDR3 reads CASSEGGRDRLNYGYTF. CDR3 sequence (DNA): TGTGCCAGCAGTGAAGGGGGCCGGGACAGATTAAACTATGGCTACACCTTC.

The chain couples TRBV19 to TRBJ1-3; a weak D match, TRBD1 (6 bases). The CDR3 length is 14 residues. V dropped 6 bases and J dropped 3 bases, with 12 bases sitting between them. Germline CDR1 reads LNHDA; CDR2 reads SQIVND (reference sequence). This CDR3 is CASSKQGLGNTIYF. CDR3 bases: TGTGCCAGTAGCAAACAGGGACTTGGAAACACCATATATTTT.

The J gene is TRBJ2-2, the V gene TRBV7-9; D is undetermined. With 8 bases removed from V and 1 base from J, the gap between germline ends came to 17 bases. Per germline, CDR1 SEHNR and CDR2 FQNEAQ (reference sequence). CDR3 length: 16 residues. The CDR3 sequence: CASPSGRALNTGELFF. The CDR3 coding sequence is TGTGCCAGCCCCTCTGGCCGCGCACTGAACACCGGGGAGCTGTTTTTT.

On this clone itself: The same CDR3 also results from other DNA sequences found in this sample. Here the CDR3 reads CASSLTENTEAFF. CDR3 nucleotide sequence: TGTGCCAGCAGCTTAACGGAGAACACTGAAGCTTTCTTT. This chain connects TRBV7-2 to TRBJ1-1; no definite D call. The germline V and J ends were trimmed by 2 bases and 1 base, with 5 bases remaining between them. The CDR3 has 13 amino acids. Germline lookup yields CDR1 SGHTA and CDR2 FQGNSA.

J is TRBJ1-5 and V is TRBV30; the D is unclear. The CDR3 contains 14 residues. Germline V CDR1 and CDR2: GTSNPN, SVGIG (reference sequence). V shed 3 bases and J shed 0 bases, with 9 bases lying between them. CDR3 bases: TGTGCCTGGAGCGAACAGATTAGCAATCAGCCCCAGCATTTT. Protein sequence: CAWSEQISNQPQHF.

The rearrangement joins TRBV29-1 to TRBJ2-3; 11 positions agree with TRBD2. With V trimmed by 5 bases and J by 0 bases, 7 bases remained unmatched. The CDR3 spans 16 residues. CDR1 is SQVTM, CDR2 ANQGSEA, per germline. CDR3 sequence reads: CSVRLAGGSSTDTQYF. The DNA for the CDR3 is TGCAGCGTTCGGCTAGCGGGAGGCTCTAGCACAGATACGCAGTATTTT.